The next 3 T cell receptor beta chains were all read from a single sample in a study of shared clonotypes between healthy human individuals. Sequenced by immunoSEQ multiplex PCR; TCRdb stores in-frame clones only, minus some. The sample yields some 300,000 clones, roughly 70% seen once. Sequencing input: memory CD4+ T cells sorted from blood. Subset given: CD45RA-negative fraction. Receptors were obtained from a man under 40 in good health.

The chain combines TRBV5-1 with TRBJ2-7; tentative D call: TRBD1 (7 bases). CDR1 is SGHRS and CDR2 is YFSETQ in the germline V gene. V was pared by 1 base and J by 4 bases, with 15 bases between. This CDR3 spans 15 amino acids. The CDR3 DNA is TGCGCCAGCAGCTTGTCTTTACAGGGGAGGTACGAGCAGTACTTC. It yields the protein CASSLSLQGRYEQYF. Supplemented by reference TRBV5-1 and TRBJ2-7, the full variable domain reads KAGVTQTPRYLIKTRGQQVTLSCSPISGHRSVSWYQQTPGQGLQFLFEYFSETQRNKGNFPGRFSGRQFSNSRSEMNVSTLELGDSALYLCASSLSLQGRYEQYFGPGTRLTVT.

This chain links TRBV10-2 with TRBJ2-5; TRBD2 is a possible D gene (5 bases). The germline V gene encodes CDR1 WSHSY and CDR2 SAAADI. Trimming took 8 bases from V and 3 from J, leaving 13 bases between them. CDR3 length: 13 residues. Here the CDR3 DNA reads TGCGCCAGCTCCATGAGGGCGGAAGAGACCCAGTACTTC. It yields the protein CASSMRAEETQYF.

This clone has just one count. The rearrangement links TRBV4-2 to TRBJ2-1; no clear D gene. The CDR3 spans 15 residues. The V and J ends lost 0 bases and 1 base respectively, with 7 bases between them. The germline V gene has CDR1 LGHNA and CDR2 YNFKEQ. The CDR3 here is CASSQELSSYNEQFF. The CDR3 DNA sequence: TGTGCCAGCAGCCAAGAATTGAGTTCCTACAATGAGCAGTTCTTC.